The entry that follows covers one TCR beta chain sequence. Antigen specificity is unknown. Produced via immunoSEQ multiplex PCR; TCRdb's table is partial and in-frame only. This sample has over 130,000 clones, with more than 85% found just once. V shed 2 bases, J shed 2 bases, and the junction held 4 bases outside the gene matches. Germline-derived CDR1 and CDR2 are SGHRS and YFSETQ. The CDR3 extends over 16 amino acids. These data belong to a study of T cell responses to AZD1222 COVID-19 vaccine. Study results and limitations: Clonal diversity may have been underestimated in mostly white British donors. Repertoires were sampled only after the peak T cell response. Among those given AZD1222, only five or six were seropositive at baseline.

Investigators merged groups given second doses at roughly 4 or roughly 12 weeks. The sequences come from peripheral blood, collected 28 days after the second AZD1222 dose. The clonotype originates from an adult who received the AZD1222 COVID-19 vaccine. The genes are TRBV5-1 and TRBJ2-1, with 10 bases matching TRBD2. CDR3 protein: CASSFLAGVPYNEQFF. The CDR3 DNA is TGCGCCAGCAGCTTTCTAGCGGGAGTGCCCTACAATGAGCAGTTCTTC. The full variable domain, in which reference TRBV5-1 and TRBJ2-1 provide the parts outside the CDR3, is KAGVTQTPRYLIKTRGQQVTLSCSPISGHRSVSWYQQTPGQGLQFLFEYFSETQRNKGNFPGRFSGRQFSNSRSEMNVSTLELGDSALYLCASSFLAGVPYNEQFFGPGTRLTVL.